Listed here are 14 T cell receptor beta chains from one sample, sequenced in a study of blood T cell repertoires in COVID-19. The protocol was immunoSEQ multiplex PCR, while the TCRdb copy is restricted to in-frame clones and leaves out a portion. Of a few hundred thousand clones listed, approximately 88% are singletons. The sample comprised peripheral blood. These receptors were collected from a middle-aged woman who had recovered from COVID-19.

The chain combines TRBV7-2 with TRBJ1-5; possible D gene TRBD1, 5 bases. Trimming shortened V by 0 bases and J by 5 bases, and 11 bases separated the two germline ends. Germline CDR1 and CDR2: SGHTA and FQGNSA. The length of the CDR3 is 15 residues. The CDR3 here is CASSLAGKGYQPQHF. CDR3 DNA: TGTGCCAGCAGCTTAGCGGGGAAGGGGTATCAGCCCCAGCATTTT.

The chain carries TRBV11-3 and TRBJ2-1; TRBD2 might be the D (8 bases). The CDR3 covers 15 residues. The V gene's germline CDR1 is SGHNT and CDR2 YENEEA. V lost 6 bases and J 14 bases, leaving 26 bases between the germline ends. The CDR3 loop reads CASSTGTASGSIEFF. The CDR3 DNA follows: TGTGCCAGCAGTACCGGGACAGCCAGCGGGAGTATCGAGTTCTTC.

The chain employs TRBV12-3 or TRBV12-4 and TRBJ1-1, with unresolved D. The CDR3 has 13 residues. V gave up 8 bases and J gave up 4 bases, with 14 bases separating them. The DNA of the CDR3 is TGTGCCAGCGTACCACCCGGGGTCACTGAAGCTTTCTTT. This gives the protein CASVPPGVTEAFF.

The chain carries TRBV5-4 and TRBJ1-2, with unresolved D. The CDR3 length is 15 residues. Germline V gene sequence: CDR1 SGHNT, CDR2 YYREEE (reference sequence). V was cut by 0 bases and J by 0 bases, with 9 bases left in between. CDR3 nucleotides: TGTGCCAGCAGCTTGGAGAGGGTTTCTAACTATGGCTACACCTTC. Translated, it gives CASSLERVSNYGYTF.

The CDR3 nucleotides read TGTGCCACCAGCCCGGGGACAGGGAGCTCTGGGGCCAACGTCCTGACTTTC. Residues: CATSPGTGSSGANVLTF. The genes are TRBV24-1 and TRBJ2-6; 9 nucleotides align to TRBD1. V was pared by 7 bases and J by 0 bases, with 6 bases of the junction left unmatched. In germline, CDR1 is KGHDR, CDR2 SFDVKD. The CDR3 loop spans 17 amino acids.

The CDR3 loop is CASSLTGPLRTDTQYF. The DNA for the CDR3 is TGTGCCAGCAGCTTAACAGGGCCCCTCCGCACAGATACGCAGTATTTT. This chain links TRBV7-9 with TRBJ2-3; TRBD1 might be the D (6 bases). There are 16 residues in the CDR3. Trimming stripped 2 bases from V and 1 base from J, with 13 bases between. CDR1 is SEHNR, CDR2 FQNEAQ, per germline (reference sequence).

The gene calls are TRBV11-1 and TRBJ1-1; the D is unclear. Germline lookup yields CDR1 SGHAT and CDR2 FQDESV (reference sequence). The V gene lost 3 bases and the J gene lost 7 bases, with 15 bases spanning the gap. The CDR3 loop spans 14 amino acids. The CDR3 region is CASSLAVVGSEAFF. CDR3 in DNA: TGTGCCAGCAGCTTGGCCGTCGTGGGGAGTGAAGCTTTCTTT. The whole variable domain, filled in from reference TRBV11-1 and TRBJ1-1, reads EAEVAQSPRYKITEKSQAVAFWCDPISGHATLYWYRQILGQGPELLVQFQDESVVDDSQLPKDRFSAERLKGVDSTLKIQPAELGDSAMYLCASSLAVVGSEAFFGQGTRLTVV.

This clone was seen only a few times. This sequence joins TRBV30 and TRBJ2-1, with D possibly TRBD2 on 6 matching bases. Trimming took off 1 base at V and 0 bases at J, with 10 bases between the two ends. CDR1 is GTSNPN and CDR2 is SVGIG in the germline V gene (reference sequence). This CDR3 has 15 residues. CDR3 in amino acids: CAWSGGGTSYNEQFF. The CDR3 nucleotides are TGTGCCTGGAGTGGCGGCGGGACCTCCTACAATGAGCAGTTCTTC.

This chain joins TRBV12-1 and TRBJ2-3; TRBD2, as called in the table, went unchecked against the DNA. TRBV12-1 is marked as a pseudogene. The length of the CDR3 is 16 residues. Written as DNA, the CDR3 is TGTGCCAGCACCGATGGGGGGTCCTCTAGCACAGATACGCAGTATTTT. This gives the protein CASTDGGSSSTDTQYF.

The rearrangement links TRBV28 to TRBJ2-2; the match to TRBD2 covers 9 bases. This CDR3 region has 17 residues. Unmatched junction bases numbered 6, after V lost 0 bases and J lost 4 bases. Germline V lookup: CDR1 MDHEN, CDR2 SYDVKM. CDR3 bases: TGTGCCAGCAGTTTATGGGGTAGCGGGAGTCGCACCGGGGAGCTGTTTTTT. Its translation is CASSLWGSGSRTGELFF. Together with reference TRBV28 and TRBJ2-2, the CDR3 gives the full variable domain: DVKVTQSSRYLVKRTGEKVFLECVQDMDHENMFWYRQDPGLGLRLIYFSYDVKMKEKGDIPEGYSVSREKKERFSLILESASTNQTSMYLCASSLWGSGSRTGELFFGEGSRLTVL.

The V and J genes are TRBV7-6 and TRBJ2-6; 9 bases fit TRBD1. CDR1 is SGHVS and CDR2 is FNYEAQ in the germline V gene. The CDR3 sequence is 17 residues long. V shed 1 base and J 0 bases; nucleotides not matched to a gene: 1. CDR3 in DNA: TGTGCCAGCAGCTTAGGGACAGGGGACTCTGGGGCCAACGTCCTGACTTTC. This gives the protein CASSLGTGDSGANVLTF. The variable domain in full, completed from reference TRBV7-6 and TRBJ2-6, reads GAGVSQSPRYKVTKRGQDVALRCDPISGHVSLYWYRQALGQGPEFLTYFNYEAQQDKSGLPNDRFSAERPEGSISTLTIQRTEQRDSAMYRCASSLGTGDSGANVLTFGAGSRLTVL.

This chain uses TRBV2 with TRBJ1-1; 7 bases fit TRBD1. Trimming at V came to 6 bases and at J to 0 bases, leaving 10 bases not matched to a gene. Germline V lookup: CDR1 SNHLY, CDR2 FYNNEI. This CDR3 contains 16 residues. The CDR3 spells CASSQTRQGMNTEAFF. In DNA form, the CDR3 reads TGTGCCAGCAGCCAGACCCGACAGGGTATGAACACTGAAGCTTTCTTT.

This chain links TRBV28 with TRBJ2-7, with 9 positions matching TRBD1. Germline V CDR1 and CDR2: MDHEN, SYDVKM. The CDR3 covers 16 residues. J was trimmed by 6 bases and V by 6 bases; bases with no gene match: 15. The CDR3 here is CASSSVRDREFFEQYF. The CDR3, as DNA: TGTGCCAGCAGCTCCGTTAGGGACAGGGAATTTTTCGAGCAGTACTTC.

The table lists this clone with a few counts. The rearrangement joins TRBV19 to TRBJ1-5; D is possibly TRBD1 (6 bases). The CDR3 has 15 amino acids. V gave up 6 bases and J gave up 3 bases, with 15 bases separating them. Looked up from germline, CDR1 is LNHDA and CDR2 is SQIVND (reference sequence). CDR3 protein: CASRQGTEPNQPQHF. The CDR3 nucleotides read TGTGCCAGTAGGCAGGGGACGGAACCCAATCAGCCCCAGCATTTT.